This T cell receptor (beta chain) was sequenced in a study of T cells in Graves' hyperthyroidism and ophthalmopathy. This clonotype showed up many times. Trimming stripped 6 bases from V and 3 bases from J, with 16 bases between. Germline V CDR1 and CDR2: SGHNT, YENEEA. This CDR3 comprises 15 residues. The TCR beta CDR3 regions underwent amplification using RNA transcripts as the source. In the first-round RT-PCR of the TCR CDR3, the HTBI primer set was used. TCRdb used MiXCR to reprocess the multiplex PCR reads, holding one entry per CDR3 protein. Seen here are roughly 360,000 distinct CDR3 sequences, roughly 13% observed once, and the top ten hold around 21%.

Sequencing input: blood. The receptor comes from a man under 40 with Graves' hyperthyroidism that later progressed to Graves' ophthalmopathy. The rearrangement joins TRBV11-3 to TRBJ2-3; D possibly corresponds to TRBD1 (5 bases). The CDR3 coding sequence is TGTGCCAGCAGAAGTTCAGGGTTTTTAACAGATACGCAGTATTTT. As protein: CASRSSGFLTDTQYF.